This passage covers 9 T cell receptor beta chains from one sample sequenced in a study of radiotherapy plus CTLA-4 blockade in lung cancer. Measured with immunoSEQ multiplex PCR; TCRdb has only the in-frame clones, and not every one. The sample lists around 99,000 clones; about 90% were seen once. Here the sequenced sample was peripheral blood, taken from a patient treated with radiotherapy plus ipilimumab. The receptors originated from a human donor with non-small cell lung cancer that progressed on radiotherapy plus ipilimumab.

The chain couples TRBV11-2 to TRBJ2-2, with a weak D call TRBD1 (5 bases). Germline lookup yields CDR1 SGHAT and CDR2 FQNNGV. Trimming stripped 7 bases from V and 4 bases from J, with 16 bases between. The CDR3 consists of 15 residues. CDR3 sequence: CASTPLAGPTGELFF. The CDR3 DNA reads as TGTGCCAGCACCCCCTTGGCAGGGCCCACCGGGGAGCTGTTTTTT.

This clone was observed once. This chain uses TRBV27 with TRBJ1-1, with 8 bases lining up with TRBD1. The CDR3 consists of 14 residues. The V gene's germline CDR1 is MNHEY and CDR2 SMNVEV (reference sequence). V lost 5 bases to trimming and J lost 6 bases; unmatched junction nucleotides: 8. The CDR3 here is CASSRQGRLPEAFF. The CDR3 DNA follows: TGTGCCAGCAGTCGACAGGGGAGGCTTCCTGAAGCTTTCTTT.

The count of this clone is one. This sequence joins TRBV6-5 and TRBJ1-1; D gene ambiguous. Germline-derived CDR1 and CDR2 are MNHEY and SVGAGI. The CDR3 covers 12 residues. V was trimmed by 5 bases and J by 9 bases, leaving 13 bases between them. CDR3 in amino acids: CASSTPVGKAFF. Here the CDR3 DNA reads TGTGCCAGCAGTACCCCGGTGGGAAAAGCTTTCTTT.

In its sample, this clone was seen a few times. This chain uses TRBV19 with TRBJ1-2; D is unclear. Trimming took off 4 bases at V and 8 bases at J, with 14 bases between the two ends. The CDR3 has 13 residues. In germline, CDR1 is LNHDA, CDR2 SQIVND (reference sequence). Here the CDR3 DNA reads TGTGCCAGTAGTAATCAGGCGCCAAGGGGCTACACCTTC. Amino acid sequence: CASSNQAPRGYTF.

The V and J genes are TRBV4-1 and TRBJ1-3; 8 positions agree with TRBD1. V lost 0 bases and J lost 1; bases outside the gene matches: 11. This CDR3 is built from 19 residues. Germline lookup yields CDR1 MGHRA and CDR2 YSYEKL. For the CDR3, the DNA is TGCGCCAGCAGCCAAGATCCGGCGCGGCAGGGGGCGTCTGGAAACACCATATATTTT. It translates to CASSQDPARQGASGNTIYF.

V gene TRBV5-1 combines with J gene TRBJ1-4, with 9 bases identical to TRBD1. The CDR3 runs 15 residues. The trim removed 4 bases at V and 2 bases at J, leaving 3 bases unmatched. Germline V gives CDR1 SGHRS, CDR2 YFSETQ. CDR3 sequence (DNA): TGCGCCAGCAGCGGGGGGACAGGGACTAATGAAAAACTGTTTTTT. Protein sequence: CASSGGTGTNEKLFF.

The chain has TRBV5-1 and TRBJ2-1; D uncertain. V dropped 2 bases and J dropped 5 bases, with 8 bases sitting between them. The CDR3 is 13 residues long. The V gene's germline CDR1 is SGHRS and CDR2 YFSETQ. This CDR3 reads CASSLDLNNEQFF. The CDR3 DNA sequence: TGCGCCAGCAGCTTAGACCTTAACAATGAGCAGTTCTTC. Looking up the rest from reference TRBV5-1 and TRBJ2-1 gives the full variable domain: KAGVTQTPRYLIKTRGQQVTLSCSPISGHRSVSWYQQTPGQGLQFLFEYFSETQRNKGNFPGRFSGRQFSNSRSEMNVSTLELGDSALYLCASSLDLNNEQFFGPGTRLTVL.

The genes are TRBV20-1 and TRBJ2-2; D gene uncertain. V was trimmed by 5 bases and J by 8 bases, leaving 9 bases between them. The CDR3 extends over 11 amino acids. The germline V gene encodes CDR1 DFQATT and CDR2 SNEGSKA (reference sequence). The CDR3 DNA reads TGCAGTGCTTCAGCTCTTGGGGAGCTGTTTTTT. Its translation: CSASALGELFF.

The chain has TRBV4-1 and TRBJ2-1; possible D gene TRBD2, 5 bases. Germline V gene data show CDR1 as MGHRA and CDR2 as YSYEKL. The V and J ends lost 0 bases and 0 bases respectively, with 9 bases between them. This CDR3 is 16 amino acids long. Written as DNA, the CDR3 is TGCGCCAGCAGCCAAGAGCGGGCGAGCTCCTACAATGAGCAGTTCTTC. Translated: CASSQERASSYNEQFF.